This T cell receptor (beta chain) was found in a study of blood T cell repertoires in COVID-19 (dated by TCRdb to about 2020). Notes on the research overall: Samples covering the acute and convalescent phases of COVID-19 were provided by collaborators in the United States, Italy and Spain. Deeply sampled blood TCRbeta repertoires from subjects exposed to, actively infected with, or recovered from COVID-19 were included in the dataset. The samples were drawn from the first 160 participants of the ongoing ImmuneRACE study and from 1,254 subjects provided by 6 global collaborators. Where available, HLA class I and class II types were taken from metadata supplied by the sample provider and were not determined by assay-based typing. A freely available public database, intended as a resource for researchers studying the immune response to SARS-CoV-2, is where the repertoires were released. Sample metadata almost always included a de-identified subject ID, COVID-19 status, age in years and sex. The material from the prospective study consisted of cDNA or gDNA derived from T cells, B-cell-depleted T cells, or PBMCs. On the study overall, not on this receptor specifically: The amount of clinical and demographic metadata varied by source and participant and was provided uncurated.

The immunoSEQ Assay, a bias-controlled multiplex PCR, was used to amplify TCRbeta CDR3 regions from genomic DNA. Under the source paper's analysis protocol: The number of nucleated cells in each sample was estimated by amplification of reference gene primers within the assay. Sequence reads were collapsed and filtered to measure the absolute abundance of every unique TCRbeta CDR3 rearrangement. For each sample, productive Simpson clonality was calculated by taking the square root of Simpson's diversity index across productive rearrangements. Held by TCRdb, this immuneACCESS table contains in-frame sequences only and omits some clones. Under half of the omission traces to an unresolved V gene where checked; the cause of the rest is unknown. D and trimming were read from the DNA, whereas the V and J calls and clone size are those reported in that table. The table for this sample lists about 180,000 clones; around 89% of them were counted only once. The top ten constitute approximately 2% of the sample.

V sheds 10 bases and J sheds 6 bases, leaving 10 bases between their ends. The CDR3 numbers 10 residues from cysteine through phenylalanine. Kept here is only the CDR3 DNA, which spans 30 bases and is read in frame from base 1. CDR1 and CDR2 are read off the germline V gene as MNHEY and SVGAGI. A second Seattle source provided samples from volunteer blood donors who had recovered from COVID-19. Each collaborating institution followed its own protocols to collect whole blood in K2EDTA tubes. For TCRbeta analysis, collaborators shipped samples as frozen whole blood, isolated PBMCs, or DNA extracted from either of those sample types. Turning to this clone: The specificity of this receptor is unknown. The input lacks base qualities; no much larger clone sits a single base away.

Material for sequencing was peripheral blood. The V and J genes are TRBV6-5 and TRBJ2-7; a confident D gene designation cannot be given. This TCR came from a man younger than 35 who had recovered from COVID-19. In nucleotide form, the sequence is TGTGCCAACATTCCCTCCGAGCAGTACTTC. Its protein reads: CANIPSEQYF.